These 15 T cell receptor beta chains originate from one sample sequenced in a study of beta chain features in type 1 diabetes. Findings of the study overall: Type 1 diabetes patients had TCRB CDR3s that were shorter (moderately but significantly so) in all four CD4+ subsets.

Their target antigens are unknown. Every bit of the isolated RNA underwent reverse transcription, so sequencing read expressed TCRB transcripts. This table comes from immunoSEQ multiplex PCR, and its TCRdb copy is limited to in-frame clones, with some not included. Seen here are 350,000 to 400,000 clones, over 9.5% observed once, and the top ten hold about 0.01%. Sequenced material: naive CD4+ T cells from blood. These receptors all come from a woman younger than 30 with type 1 diabetes.

This clone was seen a handful of times. The gene calls are TRBV19 and TRBJ1-5, with TRBD1 matching 8 bases. The germline V gene has CDR1 LNHDA and CDR2 SQIVND (reference sequence). Unmatched junction bases numbered 10, after V lost 4 bases and J lost 5 bases. The CDR3 sequence is 16 residues long. As DNA, the CDR3 is TGTGCCAGTAGTAGGGTGTTGGACAGGGTTTATCAGCCCCAGCATTTT. This codes for CASSRVLDRVYQPQHF.

This clone has more than one count but fewer than ten. The chain recombines TRBV25-1 with TRBJ2-1; 8 nucleotides match TRBD1. With V trimmed by 4 bases and J by 8 bases, 4 bases remained unmatched. The CDR3 length is 13 residues. CDR1 is MGHDK, CDR2 SYGVNS, per germline. Written as DNA, the CDR3 is TGTGCCAGCAGTGGGGACAGGCCCCATGAGCAGTTCTTC. As protein: CASSGDRPHEQFF.

In its sample, this clone was seen a few times. This rearrangement joins TRBV4-3 to TRBJ1-1; maybe TRBD1 (6 bases). CDR1 is LGHNA and CDR2 is YSLEER in the germline V gene. The CDR3 has 14 residues. V dropped 4 bases and J dropped 2 bases, with 11 bases sitting between them. As DNA, the CDR3 is TGCGCCAGCAGCCGAGGGACATTAAACACTGAAGCTTTCTTT. Protein sequence: CASSRGTLNTEAFF.

Regarding this clone: Distinct nucleotide sequences in the sample also encode this CDR3. The CDR3 nucleotides are TGTGCCAGCTCCCCCGGGACAGGCTCCAATCAGCCCCAGCATTTT. As protein: CASSPGTGSNQPQHF. This chain uses TRBV18 with TRBJ1-5; TRBD1 aligns across 8 bases. The trim removed 6 bases at V and 3 bases at J, leaving 7 bases unmatched. The CDR3 has 15 residues. Germline V CDR1 and CDR2: KGHSH, LQKENI.

The chain uses TRBV9 and TRBJ2-7; TRBD1 is a possible D gene (5 bases). Per germline, CDR1 SGDLS and CDR2 YYNGEE. Trimming stripped 0 bases from V and 5 bases from J, with 21 bases between. This CDR3 has 17 residues. This CDR3 is CASSVGRSWAGRDEQYF. In nucleotides, the CDR3 is TGTGCCAGCAGCGTAGGGAGATCGTGGGCAGGGCGCGACGAGCAGTACTTC.

This clone appeared a few times. The chain couples TRBV9 to TRBJ2-5, with D tentatively TRBD1 (5 bases). Trimming pared 4 bases from V and 1 base from J, leaving 11 bases between. The CDR3 extends over 14 amino acids. From germline, CDR1 is SGDLS and CDR2 YYNGEE. DNA of the CDR3: TGTGCCAGCAGCCTTCAGGGAACCCAAGAGACCCAGTACTTC. Translating gives CASSLQGTQETQYF.

The rearrangement links TRBV5-1 to TRBJ2-6, with D maybe TRBD1 (6 bases). Trimming left V 2 bases short and J 0 bases short, with 9 bases between. CDR3 size: 16 residues. The germline CDR1 and CDR2 sequences are SGHRS and YFSETQ. The CDR3 here is CASSFPTGSGANVLTF. For the CDR3, the DNA is TGCGCCAGCAGCTTTCCGACAGGCTCTGGGGCCAACGTCCTGACTTTC.

A few counts support this clone. This chain uses TRBV29-1 with TRBJ2-7; weak D call: TRBD2 (5 bases). This CDR3 spans 14 amino acids. Germline CDR1 is SQVTM and CDR2 is ANQGSEA. Trimming stripped 4 bases from V and 2 bases from J, with 15 bases between. CDR3 region: CSVGSGRFAYEQYF. The DNA of the CDR3 is TGCAGCGTTGGAAGCGGACGGTTCGCCTACGAGCAGTACTTC.

This clone has a handful of counts. This chain uses TRBV21-1 with TRBJ2-3; TRBD1 is the table's D call and was not checked against the DNA. TRBV21-1 corresponds to a pseudogene. This CDR3 comprises 16 residues. The CDR3 here is CASSLPGTSSTDTQYF. In DNA, the CDR3 is TGTGCCAGCAGCCTACCCGGGACAAGTAGCACAGATACGCAGTATTTT.

The V gene is TRBV7-2, the J gene TRBJ2-7; unclear D gene. Germline lookup yields CDR1 SGHTA and CDR2 FQGNSA. CDR3 length equals 15 residues. V shed 5 bases and J shed 3 bases, with 17 bases lying between them. CDR3 sequence reads: CASSSPGSFFYEQYF. The CDR3 nucleotides are TGTGCCAGCAGCAGCCCCGGGTCCTTTTTCTACGAGCAGTACTTC.

The rearrangement uses TRBV7-9 and TRBJ2-1; 8 bases agree with TRBD2. The J segment lost 5 bases and the V segment lost 1 base, leaving 13 bases of the junction unmatched. Germline V gene data show CDR1 as SEHNR and CDR2 as FQNEAQ (reference sequence). This CDR3 is 18 amino acids long. The CDR3 region is CASSLVPTGTRFNNEQFF. The CDR3 bases are TGTGCCAGCAGCTTAGTTCCAACAGGGACTAGGTTTAACAATGAGCAGTTCTTC.

In this sample, this clone turned up a few times. The V call is TRBV4-3, the J call TRBJ1-2; possible D gene TRBD1, 5 bases. Germline V gene lookup returns CDR1 LGHNA and CDR2 YSLEER. The CDR3 is made up of 15 amino acids. Trimming removed 0 bases at V and 1 base at J, with 9 bases between. CDR3 region: CASSQETVSNYGYTF. As DNA, the CDR3 is TGCGCCAGCAGCCAAGAGACAGTCAGTAACTATGGCTACACCTTC.

A few counts support this clone. The chain carries TRBV5-1 and TRBJ2-5; D gene unclear. V lost 2 bases and J lost 5, with 4 bases in between. The germline V gene encodes CDR1 SGHRS and CDR2 YFSETQ. The CDR3 is made up of 11 amino acids. Written as DNA, the CDR3 is TGCGCCAGCAGCTTTCATGAGACCCAGTACTTC. It specifies CASSFHETQYF.

The rearrangement uses TRBV9 and TRBJ2-1, with 7 bases identical to TRBD2. Germline trimming cut 0 bases from V and 5 bases from J; bases unmatched to any gene: 8. The CDR3 extends over 16 amino acids. Germline values: CDR1 SGDLS, CDR2 YYNGEE. CDR3 protein: CASSVEGLGLDNEQFF. The CDR3 DNA sequence: TGTGCCAGCAGCGTAGAAGGACTAGGGTTAGACAATGAGCAGTTCTTC.

Here the CDR3 DNA reads TGTGCCAGCAACCGAATGGTCGGTGAAGACTATGGCTACACCTTC. Translating gives CASNRMVGEDYGYTF. V gene TRBV7-2 combines with J gene TRBJ1-2; no definite D call. Germline V gene data show CDR1 as SGHTA and CDR2 as FQGNSA. The CDR3 extends over 15 amino acids. V was trimmed by 7 bases and J by 3 bases, leaving 18 bases between them.